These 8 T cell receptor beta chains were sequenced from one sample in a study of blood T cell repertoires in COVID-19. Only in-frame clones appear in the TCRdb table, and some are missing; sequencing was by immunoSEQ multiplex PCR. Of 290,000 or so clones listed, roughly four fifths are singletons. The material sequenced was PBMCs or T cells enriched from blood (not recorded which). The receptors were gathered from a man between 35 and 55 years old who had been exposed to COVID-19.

In nucleotides, the CDR3 is TGTGCCAGCAGACTCCGGAGGGCGGATGAGCAGTTCTTC. Its translation: CASRLRRADEQFF. The V call is TRBV5-6, the J call TRBJ2-1; TRBD2 is a possible D gene (6 bases). The V and J ends lost 5 bases and 8 bases respectively, with 14 bases between them. CDR1 and CDR2 from the germline V gene are SGHDT and YYEEEE. The length of the CDR3 is 13 residues. Full variable domain (missing parts from reference TRBV5-6 and TRBJ2-1): DAGVTQSPTHLIKTRGQQVTLRCSPKSGHDTVSWYQQALGQGPQFIFQYYEEEERQRGNFPDRFSGHQFPNYSSELNVNALLLGDSALYLCASRLRRADEQFFGPGTRLTVL.

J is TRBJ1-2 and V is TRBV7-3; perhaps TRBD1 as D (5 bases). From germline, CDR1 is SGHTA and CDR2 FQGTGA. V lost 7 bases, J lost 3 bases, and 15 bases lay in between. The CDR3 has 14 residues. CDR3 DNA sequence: TGTGCCAGCAACCCCGGGGGGAGCGACTATGGCTACACCTTC. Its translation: CASNPGGSDYGYTF.

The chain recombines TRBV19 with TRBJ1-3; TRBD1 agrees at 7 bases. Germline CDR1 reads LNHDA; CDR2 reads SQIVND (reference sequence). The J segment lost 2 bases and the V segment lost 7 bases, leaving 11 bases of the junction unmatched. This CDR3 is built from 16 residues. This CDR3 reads CASKSIDRVTGNTIYF. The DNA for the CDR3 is TGTGCCAGTAAGAGCATCGACAGGGTGACTGGAAACACCATATATTTT.

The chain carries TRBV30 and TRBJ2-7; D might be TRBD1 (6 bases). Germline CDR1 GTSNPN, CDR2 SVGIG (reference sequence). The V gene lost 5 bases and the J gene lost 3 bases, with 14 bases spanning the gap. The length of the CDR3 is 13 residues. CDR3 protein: CAWDPGQLYEQYF. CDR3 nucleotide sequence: TGTGCCTGGGACCCGGGACAACTCTACGAGCAGTACTTC.

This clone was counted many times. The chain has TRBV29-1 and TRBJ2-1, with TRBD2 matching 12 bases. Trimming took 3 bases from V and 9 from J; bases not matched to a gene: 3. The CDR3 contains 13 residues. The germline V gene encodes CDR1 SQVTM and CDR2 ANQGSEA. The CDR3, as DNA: TGCAGCGTTGATCGGACTAGCGGGATTGAGCAGTTCTTC. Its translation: CSVDRTSGIEQFF.

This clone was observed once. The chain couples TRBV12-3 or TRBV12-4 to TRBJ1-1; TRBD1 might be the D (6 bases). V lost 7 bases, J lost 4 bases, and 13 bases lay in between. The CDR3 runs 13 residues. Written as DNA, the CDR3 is TGTGCCAGCACCCTGGGGGCGGGCACTGAAGCTTTCTTT. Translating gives CASTLGAGTEAFF.

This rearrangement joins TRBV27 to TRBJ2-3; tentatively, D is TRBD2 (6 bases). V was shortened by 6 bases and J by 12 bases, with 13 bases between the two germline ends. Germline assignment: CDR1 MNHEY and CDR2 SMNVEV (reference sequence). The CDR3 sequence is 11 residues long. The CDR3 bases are TGTGCCAGCAGGGACTACCTCACTCAGTATTTT. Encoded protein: CASRDYLTQYF.

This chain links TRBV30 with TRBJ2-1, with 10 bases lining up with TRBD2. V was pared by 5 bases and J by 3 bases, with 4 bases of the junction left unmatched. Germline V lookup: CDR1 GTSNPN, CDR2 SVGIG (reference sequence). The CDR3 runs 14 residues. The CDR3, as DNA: TGTGCCTGGGAAGCGGGAGGGATCTACAATGAGCAGTTCTTC. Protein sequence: CAWEAGGIYNEQFF.